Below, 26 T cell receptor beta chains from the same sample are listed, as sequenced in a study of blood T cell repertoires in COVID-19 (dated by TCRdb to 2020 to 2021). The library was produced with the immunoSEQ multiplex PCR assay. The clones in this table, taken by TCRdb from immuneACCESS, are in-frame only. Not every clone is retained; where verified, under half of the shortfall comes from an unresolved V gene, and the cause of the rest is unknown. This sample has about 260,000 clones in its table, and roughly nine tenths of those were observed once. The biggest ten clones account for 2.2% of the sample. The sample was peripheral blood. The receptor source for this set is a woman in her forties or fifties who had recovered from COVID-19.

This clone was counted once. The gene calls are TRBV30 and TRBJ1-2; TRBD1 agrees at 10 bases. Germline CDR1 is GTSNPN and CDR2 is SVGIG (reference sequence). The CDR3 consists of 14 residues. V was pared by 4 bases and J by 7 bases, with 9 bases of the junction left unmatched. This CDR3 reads CAWIPGTGAFGYTF. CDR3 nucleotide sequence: TGTGCCTGGATCCCCGGGACAGGGGCGTTTGGCTACACCTTC.

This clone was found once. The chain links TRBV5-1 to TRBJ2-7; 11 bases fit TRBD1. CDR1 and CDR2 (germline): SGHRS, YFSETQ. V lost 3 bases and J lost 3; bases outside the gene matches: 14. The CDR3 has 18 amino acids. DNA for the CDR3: TGCGCCAGCAGCTCGTGGACAGGGGGCGCGGCTAGCGGCTACGAGCAGTACTTC. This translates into CASSSWTGGAASGYEQYF. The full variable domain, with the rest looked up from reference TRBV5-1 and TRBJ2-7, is KAGVTQTPRYLIKTRGQQVTLSCSPISGHRSVSWYQQTPGQGLQFLFEYFSETQRNKGNFPGRFSGRQFSNSRSEMNVSTLELGDSALYLCASSSWTGGAASGYEQYFGPGTRLTVT.

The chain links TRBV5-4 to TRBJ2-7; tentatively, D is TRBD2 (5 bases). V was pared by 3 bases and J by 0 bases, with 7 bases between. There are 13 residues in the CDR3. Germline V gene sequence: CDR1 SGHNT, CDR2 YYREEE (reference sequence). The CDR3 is CASSSRDSYEQYF. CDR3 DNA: TGTGCCAGCAGCTCTCGGGACTCCTACGAGCAGTACTTC.

CDR3 amino acids: CASSQGDIGNQPQHF. Here the CDR3 DNA reads TGCGCCAGCAGCCAAGGGGACATCGGAAATCAGCCCCAGCATTTT. V and J are TRBV4-1 and TRBJ1-5, with D possibly matching TRBD1 (6 bases). The CDR3 totals 15 residues. V was pared by 1 base and J by 4 bases, with 11 bases between. In germline, CDR1 is MGHRA, CDR2 YSYEKL.

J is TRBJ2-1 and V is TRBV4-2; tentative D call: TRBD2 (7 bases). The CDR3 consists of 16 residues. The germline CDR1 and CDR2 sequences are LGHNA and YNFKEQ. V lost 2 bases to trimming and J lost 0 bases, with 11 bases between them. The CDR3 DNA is TGTGCCAGCAGCCAATGGGGGGGCAGCTCCTACAATGAGCAGTTCTTC. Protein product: CASSQWGGSSYNEQFF.

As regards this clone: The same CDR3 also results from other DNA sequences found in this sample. Here the CDR3 reads CASSLGQGRDYGYTF. In nucleotides, the CDR3 is TGCGCCAGCAGCTTGGGGCAGGGGAGAGACTATGGCTACACCTTC. The chain employs TRBV5-1 and TRBJ1-2, with a weak D call TRBD1 (6 bases). Trimming removed 0 bases from V and 3 bases from J, with 12 bases in between. Per germline, CDR1 SGHRS and CDR2 YFSETQ. The CDR3 extends over 15 amino acids.

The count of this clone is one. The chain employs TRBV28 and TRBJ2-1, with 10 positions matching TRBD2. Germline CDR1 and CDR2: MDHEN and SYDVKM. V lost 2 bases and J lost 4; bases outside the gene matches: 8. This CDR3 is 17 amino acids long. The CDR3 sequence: CASSLESGRATYNEQFF. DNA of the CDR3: TGTGCCAGCAGTTTAGAAAGCGGGAGGGCAACTTACAATGAGCAGTTCTTC. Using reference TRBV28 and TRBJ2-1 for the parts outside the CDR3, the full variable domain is DVKVTQSSRYLVKRTGEKVFLECVQDMDHENMFWYRQDPGLGLRLIYFSYDVKMKEKGDIPEGYSVSREKKERFSLILESASTNQTSMYLCASSLESGRATYNEQFFGPGTRLTVL.

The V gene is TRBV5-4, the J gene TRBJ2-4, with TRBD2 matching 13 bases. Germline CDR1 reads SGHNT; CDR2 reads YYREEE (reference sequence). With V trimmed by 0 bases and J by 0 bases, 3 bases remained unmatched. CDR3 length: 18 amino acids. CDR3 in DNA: TGTGCCAGCAGCTTGGCACTAGCGGGGGGGGGAGCCAAAAACATTCAGTACTTC. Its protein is CASSLALAGGGAKNIQYF. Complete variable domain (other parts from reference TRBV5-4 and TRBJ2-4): ETGVTQSPTHLIKTRGQQVTLRCSSQSGHNTVSWYQQALGQGPQFIFQYYREEENGRGNFPPRFSGLQFPNYSSELNVNALELDDSALYLCASSLALAGGGAKNIQYFGAGTRLSVL.

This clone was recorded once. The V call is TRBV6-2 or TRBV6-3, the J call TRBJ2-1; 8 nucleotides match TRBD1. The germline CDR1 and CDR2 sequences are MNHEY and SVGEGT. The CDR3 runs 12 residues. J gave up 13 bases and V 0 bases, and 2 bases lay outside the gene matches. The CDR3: CASSYSTGVQFF. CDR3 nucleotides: TGTGCCAGCAGTTACTCGACAGGGGTCCAGTTCTTC.

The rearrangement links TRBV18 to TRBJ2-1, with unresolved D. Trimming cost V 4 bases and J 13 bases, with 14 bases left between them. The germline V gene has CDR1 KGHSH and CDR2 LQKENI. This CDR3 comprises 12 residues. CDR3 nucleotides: TGTGCCAGCTCACTGAGTCCTTACTTCCAGTTCTTC. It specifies CASSLSPYFQFF.

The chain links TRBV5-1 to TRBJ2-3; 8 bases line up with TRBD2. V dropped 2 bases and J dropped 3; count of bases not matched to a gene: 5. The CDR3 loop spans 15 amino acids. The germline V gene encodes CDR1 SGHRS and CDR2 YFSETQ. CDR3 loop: CASSLAGVGTDTQYF. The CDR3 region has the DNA TGCGCCAGCAGCTTAGCGGGAGTGGGAACAGATACGCAGTATTTT.

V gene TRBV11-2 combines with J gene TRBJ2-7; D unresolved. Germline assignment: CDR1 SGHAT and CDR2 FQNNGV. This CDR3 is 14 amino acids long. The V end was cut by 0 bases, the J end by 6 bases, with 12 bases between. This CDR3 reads CASSLDGRGREQYF. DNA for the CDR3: TGTGCCAGCAGCTTAGACGGAAGAGGCCGCGAGCAGTACTTC.

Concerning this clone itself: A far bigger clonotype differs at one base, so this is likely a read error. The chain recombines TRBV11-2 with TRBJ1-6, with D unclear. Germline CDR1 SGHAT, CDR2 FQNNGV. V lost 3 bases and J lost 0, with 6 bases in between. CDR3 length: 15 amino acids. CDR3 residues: CASSFGSSYNSPLHF. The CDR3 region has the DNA TGTGCCAGCAGCTTCGGGAGCTCCTATAATTCACCCCTCCACTTT.

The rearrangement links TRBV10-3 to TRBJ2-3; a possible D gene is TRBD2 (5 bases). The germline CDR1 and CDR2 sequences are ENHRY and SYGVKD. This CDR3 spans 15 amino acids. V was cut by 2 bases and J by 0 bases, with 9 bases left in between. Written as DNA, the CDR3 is TGTGCCATCAGTGAGCTTAGCGCGAGCACAGATACGCAGTATTTT. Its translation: CAISELSASTDTQYF.

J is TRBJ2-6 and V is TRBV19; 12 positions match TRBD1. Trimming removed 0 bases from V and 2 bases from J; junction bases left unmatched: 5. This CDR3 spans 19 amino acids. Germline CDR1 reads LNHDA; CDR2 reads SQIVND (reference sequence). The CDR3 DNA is TGTGCCAGTAGTATAGAGGCAGGGACAGGGGGCGCTGGGGCCAACGTCCTGACTTTC. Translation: CASSIEAGTGGAGANVLTF.

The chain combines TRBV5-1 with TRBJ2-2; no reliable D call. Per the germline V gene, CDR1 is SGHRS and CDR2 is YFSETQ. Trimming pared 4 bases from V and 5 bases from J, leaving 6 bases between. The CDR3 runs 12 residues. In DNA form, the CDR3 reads TGCGCCAGCAGCCTCCTAACCGGGGAGCTGTTTTTT. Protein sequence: CASSLLTGELFF. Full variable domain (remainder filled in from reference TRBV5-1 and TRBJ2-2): KAGVTQTPRYLIKTRGQQVTLSCSPISGHRSVSWYQQTPGQGLQFLFEYFSETQRNKGNFPGRFSGRQFSNSRSEMNVSTLELGDSALYLCASSLLTGELFFGEGSRLTVL.

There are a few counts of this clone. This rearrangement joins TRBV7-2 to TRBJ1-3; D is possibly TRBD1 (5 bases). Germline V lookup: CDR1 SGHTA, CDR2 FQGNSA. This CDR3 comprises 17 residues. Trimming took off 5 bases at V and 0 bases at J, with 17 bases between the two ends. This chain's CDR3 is CASSREVQGFSGNTIYF. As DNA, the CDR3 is TGTGCCAGCAGCCGCGAGGTGCAGGGATTCTCTGGAAACACCATATATTTT.

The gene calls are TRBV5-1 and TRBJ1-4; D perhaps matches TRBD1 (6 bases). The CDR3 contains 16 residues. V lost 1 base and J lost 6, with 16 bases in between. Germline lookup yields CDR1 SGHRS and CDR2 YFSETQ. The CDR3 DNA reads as TGCGCCAGCAGCTTGCAGGGGTCGGGGTTTTATGAAAAACTGTTTTTT. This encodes CASSLQGSGFYEKLFF.

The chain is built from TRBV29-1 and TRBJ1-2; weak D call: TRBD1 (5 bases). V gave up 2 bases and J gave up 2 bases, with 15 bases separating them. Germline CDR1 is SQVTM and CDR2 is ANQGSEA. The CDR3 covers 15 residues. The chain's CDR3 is CSVEPRVSTNYGYTF. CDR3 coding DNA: TGCAGCGTTGAACCCAGGGTATCAACGAACTATGGCTACACCTTC.

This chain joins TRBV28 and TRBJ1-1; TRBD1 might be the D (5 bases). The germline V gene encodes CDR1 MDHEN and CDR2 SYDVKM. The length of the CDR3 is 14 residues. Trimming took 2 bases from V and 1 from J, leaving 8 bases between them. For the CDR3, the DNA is TGTGCCAGCAGTTTAGGAGGGGCGAACACTGAAGCTTTCTTT. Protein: CASSLGGANTEAFF.

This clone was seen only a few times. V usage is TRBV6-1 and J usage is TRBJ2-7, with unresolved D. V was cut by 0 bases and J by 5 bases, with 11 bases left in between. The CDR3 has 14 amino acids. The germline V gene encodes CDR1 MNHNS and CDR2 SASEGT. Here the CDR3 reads CASSEAATRNEQYF. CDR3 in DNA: TGTGCCAGCAGTGAAGCGGCCACCCGTAACGAGCAGTACTTC.

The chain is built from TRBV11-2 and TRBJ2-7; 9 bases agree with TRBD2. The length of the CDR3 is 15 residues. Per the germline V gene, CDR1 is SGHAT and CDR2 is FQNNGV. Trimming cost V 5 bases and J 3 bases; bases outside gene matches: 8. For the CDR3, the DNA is TGTGCCAGCAGCCAGTCGGCGGGAGGGGGCTACGAGCAGTACTTC. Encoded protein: CASSQSAGGGYEQYF.

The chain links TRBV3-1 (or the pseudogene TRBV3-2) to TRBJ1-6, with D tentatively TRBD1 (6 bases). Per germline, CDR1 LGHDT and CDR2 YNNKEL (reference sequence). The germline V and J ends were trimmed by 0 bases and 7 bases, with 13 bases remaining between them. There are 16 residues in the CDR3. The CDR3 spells CASSQEGGGRNSPLHF. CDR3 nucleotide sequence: TGTGCCAGCAGCCAAGAGGGAGGGGGGAGGAATTCACCCCTCCACTTT.

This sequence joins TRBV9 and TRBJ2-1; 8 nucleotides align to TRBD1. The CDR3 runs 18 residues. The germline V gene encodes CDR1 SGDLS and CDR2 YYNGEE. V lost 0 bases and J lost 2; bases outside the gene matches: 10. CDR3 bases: TGTGCCAGCAGCGTAGACTCCCGAACAGGGGGGCCCTACAATGAGCAGTTCTTC. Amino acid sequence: CASSVDSRTGGPYNEQFF.

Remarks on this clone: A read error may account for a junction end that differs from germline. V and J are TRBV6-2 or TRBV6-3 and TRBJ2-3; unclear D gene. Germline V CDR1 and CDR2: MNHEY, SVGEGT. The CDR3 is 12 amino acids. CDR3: CASSYDDRVPFF. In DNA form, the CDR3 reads TGTGCCAGCAGTTACGACGACCGGGTTCCTTTCTTT.

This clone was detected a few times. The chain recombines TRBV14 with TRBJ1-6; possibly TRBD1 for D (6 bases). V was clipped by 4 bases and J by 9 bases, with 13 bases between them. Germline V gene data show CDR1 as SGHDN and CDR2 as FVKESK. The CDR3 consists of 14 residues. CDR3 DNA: TGTGCCAGCAGCCCTTCGACAGGAATTTCACCCCTCCACTTT. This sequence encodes CASSPSTGISPLHF.